These T cell receptor beta chains were read from a single sample in a study of blood T cell repertoires in COVID-19. Here immunoSEQ multiplex PCR was the method, and the copy in TCRdb shows in-frame clones only, minus some. The data show around 200,000 clones, roughly four fifths seen once. The sample comprised peripheral blood. These receptors originate from a man in his forties or fifties with active or convalescent COVID-19. The CDR3 runs from the conserved cysteine through the conserved F or W. Fields, in order: J gene, V gene, D gene, clone size, CDR3 protein, CDR3 DNA. The D gene is left open where the match is weak. Rows may omit the clone size; those that give it use once, few, many or a size class.

>TRBJ2-7|TRBV19|TRBD1|-
CASSIRDRAYEQYF
TGTGCCAGTAGTATCCGGGACAGGGCCTACGAGCAGTACTTC
>TRBJ2-5|TRBV10-3|TRBD2|-
CAISEVTSGGIETQYF
TGTGCCATCAGTGAGGTGACTAGCGGGGGGATAGAGACCCAGTACTTC
>TRBJ2-3|TRBV27|TRBD2|-
CASSYGSSGGDTQYF
TGTGCCAGCAGTTATGGTAGTAGCGGGGGAGATACGCAGTATTTT
>TRBJ2-7|TRBV6-2/TRBV6-3|-|-
CASSDAKGPEQYF
TGTGCCAGCAGTGACGCGAAGGGGCCCGAGCAGTACTTC
>TRBJ1-1|TRBV7-8|-|-
CASSLAGGSIRNTEAFF
TGTGCCAGCAGCTTAGCGGGGGGGTCGATTAGAAACACTGAAGCTTTCTTT
>TRBJ2-2|TRBV24-1|TRBD1|-
CATSAPDRGNTGELFF
TGTGCCACCAGTGCCCCGGACAGGGGCAACACCGGGGAGCTGTTTTTT
>TRBJ1-5|TRBV16|-|once
CASSQSGVGNQPQHF
TGTGCCAGCAGCCAATCGGGCGTGGGCAATCAGCCCCAGCATTTT
>TRBJ1-2|TRBV9|TRBD1|-
CASSTRQGIGDGYTF
TGTGCCAGCAGCACCAGACAGGGGATAGGGGATGGCTACACCTTC
>TRBJ2-1|TRBV7-2|-|once
CASSLALGNYNEQFF
TGTGCCAGCAGCTTAGCGCTGGGCAACTACAATGAGCAGTTCTTC
>TRBJ1-2|TRBV6-5|TRBD1|once
CASRVQGFSGYTF
TGTGCCAGCAGGGTACAGGGGTTCTCCGGCTACACCTTC
>TRBJ1-2|TRBV9|-|-
CASSVDQLNYGYTF
TGTGCCAGCAGCGTAGACCAGTTAAACTATGGCTACACCTTC
>TRBJ1-5|TRBV6-4|TRBD1|-
CASSDPPGTAFNQPQHF
TGTGCCAGCAGTGACCCACCGGGGACAGCCTTCAATCAGCCCCAGCATTTT
>TRBJ2-1|TRBV4-1|TRBD2|-
CASSLRNKGGDEQFF
TGCGCCAGCAGCCTGAGGAACAAGGGAGGGGATGAGCAGTTCTTC
>TRBJ2-3|TRBV1|-|-
CTSSQAGILPSSPGTDTQYF
TGCACCAGCAGCCAAGCCGGGATCCTCCCCTCCTCCCCGGGGACAGATACGCAGTATTTT
>TRBJ1-5|TRBV19|-|-
CASTTRSSGGNQPQHF
TGTGCCAGTACGACCCGGAGCTCCGGTGGCAATCAGCCCCAGCATTTT
>TRBJ2-7|TRBV10-3|TRBD1|-
CAISDPGDRGLYEQYF
TGTGCCATCAGTGACCCGGGGGACAGGGGGCTGTACGAGCAGTACTTC
>TRBJ1-4|TRBV6-2/TRBV6-3|-|-
CASSEVTGREKLFF
TGTGCCAGCAGTGAGGTAACTGGCCGGGAAAAACTGTTTTTT
>TRBJ1-6|TRBV7-8|TRBD1|few
CASSLGQGVNSPLHF
TGTGCCAGCAGCCTCGGACAGGGTGTTAATTCACCCCTCCACTTT
>TRBJ2-7|TRBV10-3|TRBD2|-
CAISVTSGGSSGEQYF
TGTGCCATCAGTGTGACTAGCGGGGGTTCCTCTGGGGAGCAGTACTTC
>TRBJ1-2|TRBV6-2/TRBV6-3|-|-
CASSYSGRAYGYTF
TGTGCCAGCAGTTACTCAGGCAGGGCCTATGGCTACACCTTC
>TRBJ2-2|TRBV19|TRBD1|-
CASQDRGQAGELFF
TGTGCCAGTCAAGACAGGGGGCAGGCCGGGGAGCTGTTTTTT
>TRBJ2-3|TRBV24-1|TRBD2|once
CATSDETSGGTDTQYF
TGTGCCACCAGTGATGAGACTAGCGGGGGCACAGATACGCAGTATTTT
>TRBJ1-4|TRBV6-4|-|-
CASSYSATGGEKLFF
TGTGCCAGCAGCTATTCCGCGACCGGGGGTGAAAAACTGTTTTTT
>TRBJ1-5|TRBV6-5|-|-
CASRPRGYSNQPQHF
TGTGCCAGCAGGCCCCGGGGTTATAGCAATCAGCCCCAGCATTTT
>TRBJ1-1|TRBV2|-|-
CASSEVPLPLNTEAFF
TGTGCCAGCAGTGAGGTTCCACTCCCCCTGAACACTGAAGCTTTCTTT
>TRBJ2-3|TRBV28|TRBD2|-
CASSLSGGVTDTQYF
TGTGCCAGCAGTTTGAGCGGGGGGGTCACAGATACGCAGTATTTT
>TRBJ1-2|TRBV28|-|few
CASSSMYGGGLNGYTF
TGTGCCAGCAGTTCGATGTATGGGGGCGGGCTCAATGGCTACACCTTC
>TRBJ2-7|TRBV6-6|TRBD1|once
CASSYGGQGAGEQYF
TGTGCCAGCAGTTACGGAGGGCAGGGGGCGGGCGAGCAGTACTTC
>TRBJ1-2|TRBV4-1|TRBD1|-
CASSSPIRDSLYGYTF
TGCGCCAGCAGCTCGCCTATTAGGGACAGCTTATATGGCTACACCTTC
>TRBJ2-1|TRBV10-3|TRBD1|-
CATNSGTAWNEQFF
TGTGCCACCAACTCCGGGACAGCCTGGAATGAGCAGTTCTTC
>TRBJ2-3|TRBV6-2/TRBV6-3|-|-
CASSATLDTQYF
TGTGCCAGCAGCGCTACGTTAGATACGCAGTATTTT
>TRBJ2-7|TRBV5-4|TRBD2|-
CASSLPSGYEQYF
TGTGCCAGCAGCTTGCCTAGCGGCTACGAGCAGTACTTC
>TRBJ1-6|TRBV30|-|few
CAWRVDGLYNSPLHF
TGTGCCTGGAGGGTCGATGGACTCTATAATTCACCCCTCCACTTT
>TRBJ2-2|TRBV18|-|-
CASSLEGNRDTGELFF
TGTGCCAGCTCACTGGAGGGGAATCGGGACACCGGGGAGCTGTTTTTT
>TRBJ1-2|TRBV5-1|-|-
CASSLDQRGYGYTF
TGCGCCAGCAGCTTGGATCAGCGTGGCTATGGCTACACCTTC
>TRBJ2-1|TRBV7-8|TRBD2|few
CASSLGWSSGGAGNEQFF
TGTGCCAGCAGCTTAGGTTGGTCTAGCGGGGGGGCCGGCAATGAGCAGTTCTTC
>TRBJ2-6|TRBV4-1|TRBD1|-
CASSQDSGQGFVGANVLTF
TGCGCCAGCAGCCAAGATTCAGGACAGGGGTTTGTTGGGGCCAACGTCCTGACTTTC
>TRBJ2-1|TRBV5-4|TRBD1|-
CASSPAPGTGAYNEQFF
TGTGCCAGCAGCCCTGCCCCCGGGACAGGGGCCTACAATGAGCAGTTCTTC
>TRBJ1-1|TRBV29-1|TRBD1|-
CSVEVTGAFEAFF
TGCAGCGTTGAAGTGACAGGGGCCTTTGAAGCTTTCTTT
>TRBJ1-2|TRBV11-2|-|-
CASSLDDRLYGYTF
TGTGCCAGCAGCTTAGACGATAGACTCTATGGCTACACCTTC
>TRBJ2-5|TRBV7-2|TRBD1|-
CASSFRQGIRKEGETQYF
TGTGCCAGCAGCTTCAGACAGGGGATACGGAAGGAGGGAGAGACCCAGTACTTC
>TRBJ1-2|TRBV9|TRBD1|once
CASSVLGTANYGYTF
TGTGCCAGCAGCGTATTGGGGACAGCAAACTATGGCTACACCTTC
>TRBJ2-6|TRBV6-6|-|-
CASSYPGSGANVLTF
TGTGCCAGCAGTTATCCGGGTTCCGGGGCCAACGTCCTGACTTTC
>TRBJ1-2|TRBV2|-|many
CASRQLIANYGYTF
TGTGCCAGCCGACAGCTTATAGCTAACTATGGCTACACCTTC
>TRBJ2-3|TRBV24-1|TRBD1|-
CATSDRDRGTDTQYF
TGTGCCACCAGTGACCGGGACAGGGGCACAGATACGCAGTATTTT
>TRBJ1-2|TRBV27|-|few
CASSPGGRNYGYTF
TGTGCCAGCTCCCCCGGGGGACGGAACTATGGCTACACCTTC
>TRBJ2-5|TRBV29-1|TRBD1|-
CSASRRAGGLGETQYF
TGCAGCGCCTCCCGGCGGGCAGGGGGTCTTGGAGAGACCCAGTACTTC
>TRBJ2-7|TRBV19|-|-
CASSPGVIYEQYF
TGTGCCAGTAGCCCGGGGGTAATCTACGAGCAGTACTTC
>TRBJ2-5|TRBV24-1|TRBD1|few
CATSDLGQGRETQYF
TGTGCCACCAGTGACCTGGGACAGGGACGGGAGACCCAGTACTTC
>TRBJ1-3|TRBV23-1|-|-
CASSQSEDSSGNTIYF
TGCGCCAGCAGTCAATCAGAAGACAGCTCTGGAAACACCATATATTTT
>TRBJ2-2|TRBV19|TRBD1|-
CASSINQGVSSGELFF
TGTGCCAGTAGTATCAACCAGGGGGTAAGCTCCGGGGAGCTGTTTTTT
>TRBJ1-2|TRBV7-9|TRBD1|-
CASSLGTGTYGYTF
TGTGCCAGCAGCTTAGGGACAGGGACCTATGGCTACACCTTC
>TRBJ1-1|TRBV12-3/TRBV12-4|TRBD1|-
CASSLTGATEAFF
TGTGCCAGCAGTCTTACAGGGGCCACTGAAGCTTTCTTT
>TRBJ1-2|TRBV9|TRBD1|few
CASSATGTGGDGYTF
TGTGCCAGCAGCGCCACCGGGACAGGGGGCGATGGCTACACCTTC
>TRBJ1-5|TRBV15|-|-
CATSRGGEVNQPQHF
TGTGCCACCAGCAGAGGGGGCGAGGTCAATCAGCCCCAGCATTTT
>TRBJ2-7|TRBV21-1|-|-
CASSKDRAYEQYF
TGTGCCAGCAGCAAAGACAGGGCCTACGAGCAGTACTTC
>TRBJ2-1|TRBV28|-|-
CASSPVLGTYNEQFF
TGTGCCAGCAGCCCCGTTTTAGGGACATACAATGAGCAGTTCTTC
>TRBJ2-7|TRBV4-1|TRBD1|-
CASSQGQHSYEQYF
TGCGCCAGCAGCCAGGGACAGCACTCCTACGAGCAGTACTTC
>TRBJ2-7|TRBV5-1|TRBD1|-
CASSGGTGVVEQYF
TGCGCCAGCAGCGGCGGGACAGGGGTCGTCGAGCAGTACTTC